The T cell receptor (beta chain) described here comes from a study of cytomegalovirus exposure and HLA in healthy donors (TCRdb year 2017). About the full investigation: According to an earlier analysis of 550 to 750 of the donors, about 179 million T cells yielded over 100 million unique TCR beta sequences and approximately 300 Gb of sequence data. Roughly 320 gigabases of sequencing data and 70 million to 100 million unique TCR sequences made up an early release that covered approximately 650 HLA-typed donors. Among the roughly 400 genotyped donors, approximately 81% belonged to the genetic ancestry cluster associated with self-reported Caucasian donors. The study aimed to test whether cataloging public T cell receptors could reveal signatures of past pathogen exposure. The T cell repertoires of around 670 subjects were profiled by immunosequencing and related to cytomegalovirus serostatus. In addition to the first cohort of 666 subjects, a separate validation cohort of 120 different subjects was used. The study combined high-throughput TCR immunosequencing, statistical association of individual TCRs with disease status, and machine learning to predict cytomegalovirus infection status. A later analysis re-analyzed previously published TCR beta repertoires from 550 to 700 donors and added high-resolution HLA genotyping to study TCR occurrence patterns. The later analysis used no new phenotypic data to find candidate immune exposures, relying instead on TCR beta sequences and their occurrence across donors. To decide whether each TCR beta V gene segment behaved as functional or pseudogenic, an earlier analysis of some 600 of the donors relied on high-throughput TCR beta sequencing. Donor age, sex, ethnicity and CMV serostatus were compiled alongside the repertoire data. A later genetic analysis took genome-wide SNP genotypes for about 65% of the roughly 670 donors and used that subset as a discovery cohort. Every repertoire in the discovery cohort had been generated on one and the same sequencing platform. Both class I and class II loci were covered by HLA typing, at four-digit resolution. Typing coverage differed by locus: A, B, C, DRB1 and DQB1 were typed in about 620-640 donors, DQA1 in about 560, DPA1 in around 600, and DPB1 in approximately 450. Four to six DR-DQ haplotypes were handled as single units for association and clustering, since linkage in the cohort was strong. Across 300 to 400 genotyped donors of the cohort, an average of about 240,000 unique TCR beta nucleotide sequences per donor were sequenced, and 15% to 20% of those sequences were non-productive.

The germline V gene (reference sequence) yields SEHNR for CDR1 and FQNEAQ for CDR2. The CDR3, from cysteine to phenylalanine, totals 14 residues. Here the CDR3 DNA is all that survives: 42 bases in frame from base 1. V loses 3 bases of germline sequence and J loses 5 bases, and the interval between the two ends is 10 bases. On this clone: The antigen it binds to is not known. Qualities for individual bases were not recorded, and no much larger clone is one base off.

Preparation of the library involved the immunoSEQ multiplex PCR assay. For the multiplex PCR, a mixture combining 60 forward primers for TCR Vbeta segments and 13 reverse primers for TCR Jbeta segments was used. The CDR3 region of rearranged TCR beta genes was amplified from genomic DNA by a multiplex PCR assay. Amplified TCR beta libraries were sequenced as 87-base-pair reads on the Illumina HiSeq System. Per the authors' processing: A later analysis tallied roughly 78 million unique TCR beta chains across the approximately 670 repertoires, and some 10 million of those chains were shared by two or more donors. A nearest-neighbor algorithm error-corrected the raw reads and collapsed the reads into unique sequences, merging closely related sequences to remove PCR and sequencing errors. Alignment of CDR3 sequences to IMGT reference sequences was used to assign V, D and J gene segments. Each retained sequence needed at least a six-nucleotide match to both a V gene segment and a J gene segment. A rearrangement was called productive if the CDR3 had no stop codons and remained in frame with V and J, and every other rearrangement was called non-productive. Following IMGT convention, CDR3 was defined as the stretch from the second conserved V-encoded cysteine up to the conserved J-encoded phenylalanine. Sequences without an unambiguous match to a single V gene segment were excluded from the earlier analysis of about 640 of the donors. In an earlier analysis of 587 of the donors, V segments were called functional above 56.7% productive rearrangements and were called segregating when the between-donor standard deviation exceeded 5%. A statistical classification framework was built for diagnosing cytomegalovirus status from the catalog of TCR beta chain sequences. In a later analysis, TCR nucleotide sequences were compared against IMGT/GENE-DB human TR gene sequences so that V and J genes could be assigned. A later analysis assigned CDR3 sequences and most-parsimonious VDJ recombination scenarios with the TCRdist pipeline. In a later analysis, each TCR beta chain was defined by its CDR3 amino acid sequence together with its V-gene family, and reads lacking a unique V-gene family were excluded. In a later analysis, approximately 590 highly shared, low-generation-probability nucleotide sequences were removed to address suspected cross-contamination and a sequencing artifact. A later analysis calculated a clonal expansion index for each public chain from normalized within-repertoire ranks of inferred template counts. In a later analysis, generation probabilities were computed using a VDJ recombination model fitted to out-of-frame rearrangements, and the results were checked against IGoR. A later analysis scored TCR-TCR, TCR-HLA and TCR-CMV co-occurrence with hypergeometric tests, applying a repertoire-size bias correction to TCR pairs. A later analysis estimated false discovery rates by permuting HLA or CMV assignments 20 times. In a later analysis, co-occurring TCRs were grouped using DBSCAN, with TCRdist sequence similarity added in when clustering inside HLA-allele-positive subsets. Repertoires with fewer than 30,000 or more than 120,000 public chains were left out of co-occurrence clustering, as were five repertoires with anomalous nucleotide sharing. This is the immuneACCESS table as TCRdb keeps it, with only in-frame sequences that have V and J called. A part of the clones is gone; compared with another copy, unresolved V genes explain less than half, and the rest is unexplained. That table furnishes V, J and clone size, whereas the DNA furnished D and trimming. This sample gives about 170,000 clones in total; 85% of them show up just once. 1% of the sample is in the top ten clones.

Study-wide conclusions, independent of this receptor: Assigning TCR associations to individual alleles was difficult when HLA alleles, especially DR and DQ, strongly co-occurred. Compared with equally common non-associated chains, HLA-associated TCR beta chains in a later analysis were more clonally expanded and had lower generation probabilities. A further reported finding was that TCR beta sequences accurately predicted the HLA-A and HLA-B alleles for most subjects in the first cohort. According to a later analysis, most CMV-associated TCR beta chains appeared to be HLA-restricted, and the HLA associations seemed to be driven largely by CMV exposure. Some IMGT-functional V segments, including TRBV6-2 and TRBV6-3, could not be distinguished by the 87-base-pair reads and were therefore excluded. It was suggested by the authors that the approach could potentially be generalized to other disease states and immunological phenotypes. In a later genetic analysis, fewer N-insertions in productive TCRs were reported among donors in an Asian-associated ancestry cluster than the roughly 700-donor mean. The cohort was sequenced for TCR beta chains only, and without alpha or paired-chain data the features that could be detected were limited. Correlated functional status among segregating V segments might be attributable to linkage disequilibrium, but an unknown experimental factor could not be ruled out. In an earlier analysis of 587 of the donors, most TCR beta V segments appeared in productive rearrangements about 87% or about 30% of the time, broadly matching IMGT annotations. Because counts were too low, about 18 rarely observed V segments, including chromosome 9 orphons, were excluded from the earlier analysis of several hundred of the donors. Immune exposure information for the cohort was limited to CMV serostatus. A later analysis found that TCR association rates varied across HLA loci, with DRB1 alleles showing the most associated TCRs and HLA-C alleles the fewest. A later genetic analysis associated a missense DCLRE1C variant with V-gene and J-gene trimming of TCR beta chains, and an independent cohort replicated the association. Sequencing depth was assumed to be roughly uniform across donors in the presence/absence analyses, though that assumption may not hold. HLA typing was unavailable for some donors at each locus, so association tests used only the typed subset. Three of the identified cytomegalovirus-associated TCR beta chains were confirmed in vitro to be specific for cytomegalovirus antigens. The classifier was reported to diagnose cytomegalovirus status with high specificity and sensitivity in both the original and validation cohorts. A cluster of highly shared sequence variants was judged likely to be a technical artifact of the sequencing pipeline. Most TCR sequences were seen in very few donors, while some public TCRs were found in many individuals. In a later analysis, some 17,000 TCR beta sequences were associated with specific HLA alleles at a false discovery rate of 0.05. A later analysis reported that several top co-occurrence clusters appeared linked to parvovirus B19, influenza, CMV and Epstein-Barr virus. In the study, approximately 160 TCR beta chains were listed as associated with cytomegalovirus.

The cohort was made up of about 670 healthy bone marrow donors. Cohort members were all nominally healthy when sampled, although unrecorded immune exposures were likely present. The donor tested CMV seronegative, placing the donor among the 350 to 400 seronegative members of the cohort. Each donor provided a peripheral blood sample, and peripheral blood mononuclear cells were used for TCR beta sequencing. Genomic DNA extraction from the blood cell samples was performed with the Qiagen DNeasy Blood Extraction Kit. Sequencing was done on a sample of PBMCs. This clonotype was sampled from a boy aged 2 to 10 in good health and CMV-seronegative. The chain links TRBV7-9 with TRBJ1-4; the D gene remains uncertain. The DNA reads TGTGCCAGCAGCTTGGGGAGAGGGAATGAAAAACTGTTTTTT. This is translated as CASSLGRGNEKLFF.